The 11 T cell receptor beta chains reported below all come from one sample, sequenced in a study of T cells in Graves' hyperthyroidism and ophthalmopathy. Using RNA transcripts as the source, TCR beta CDR3 regions were amplified. HTBI primers drove first-round RT-PCR of the TCR CDR3. TCRdb called the multiplex PCR reads again in MiXCR, with one record for every CDR3 protein. Here the sample spans about 350,000 distinct CDR3 sequences, about 15% being singletons. Sequences were obtained from blood. These receptors were obtained from a woman aged 30 to 39 with Graves' hyperthyroidism.

Remarks on this clonotype: A much larger clone lies a single base off, so this may be a read error. The rearrangement links TRBV30 to TRBJ2-3; D is unclear. The germline gives CDR1 GTSNPN, CDR2 SVGIG (reference sequence). Trimming removed 3 bases from V and 5 bases from J, with 12 bases in between. This CDR3 is built from 13 residues. This CDR3 reads CAWSLLARDTQYF. CDR3 coding DNA: TGTGCCTGGAGCCTTTTGGCAAGAGATACGCAGTATTTT.

In this sample, this clonotype turned up many times. The CDR3: CAISGVGEKPSTDTQYF. Here the CDR3 DNA reads TGTGCCATCAGTGGGGTGGGGGAAAAACCTAGCACAGATACGCAGTATTTT. The chain recombines TRBV10-3 with TRBJ2-3; D might be TRBD1 or TRBD2, each matching 5 bases. Trimming stripped 4 bases from V and 0 bases from J, with 17 bases between. CDR3 length: 17 amino acids. Per the germline V gene, CDR1 is ENHRY and CDR2 is SYGVKD.

This clonotype has more than one count but fewer than ten. The chain employs TRBV30 and TRBJ2-7, with D unclear. The V gene's germline CDR1 is GTSNPN and CDR2 SVGIG (reference sequence). With 6 bases removed from V and 5 bases from J, the gap between germline ends came to 11 bases. The CDR3 spans 11 residues. The CDR3, as DNA: TGTGCCTGCAAAGAATGGGACGAGCAGTACTTC. It specifies CACKEWDEQYF.

V usage is TRBV29-1 and J usage is TRBJ2-3, with 7 bases fitting TRBD2. This CDR3 is built from 13 residues. With V trimmed by 7 bases and J by 2 bases, 6 bases remained unmatched. Germline V lookup: CDR1 SQVTM, CDR2 ANQGSEA. The DNA of the CDR3 is TGCAGCGATCTAGCGGACCCCACAGATACGCAGTATTTT. It yields the protein CSDLADPTDTQYF.

This clonotype was seen more than once but under ten times. V and J are TRBV20-1 and TRBJ2-2; D is possibly TRBD1 (6 bases). V was trimmed by 3 bases and J by 2 bases, leaving 13 bases between them. Germline-derived CDR1 and CDR2 are DFQATT and SNEGSKA (reference sequence). This CDR3 is built from 15 residues. The CDR3 coding sequence is TGCAGTGCTAGTTCCCCGGGACAAAACACCGGGGAGCTGTTTTTT. Its protein is CSASSPGQNTGELFF.

This clonotype is labeled as large. The chain has TRBV20-1 and TRBJ2-2; 9 bases map to TRBD2. Germline trimming cut 1 base from V and 3 bases from J; bases unmatched to any gene: 0. The CDR3 is made up of 14 amino acids. Germline-derived CDR1 and CDR2 are DFQATT and SNEGSKA (reference sequence). The CDR3 sequence is CSARVAGDTGELFF. Here the CDR3 DNA reads TGCAGTGCTAGAGTAGCGGGAGACACCGGGGAGCTGTTTTTT.

This clonotype appeared a few times. J is TRBJ2-7 and V is TRBV4-2, with 8 bases identical to TRBD2. The CDR3 is made up of 15 amino acids. CDR1 and CDR2 (germline): LGHNA, YNFKEQ. Losses at the gene ends were 0 bases for V and 2 bases for J; bases not matched to a gene: 3. The DNA for the CDR3 is TGTGCCAGCAGCCAAGATCTAGCGGGCGCCTACGAGCAGTACTTC. Its protein product is CASSQDLAGAYEQYF.

The chain carries TRBV6-4 and TRBJ1-2, with TRBD1 matching over 8 bases. J gave up 2 bases and V 2 bases, and 4 bases lay outside the gene matches. This CDR3 comprises 15 residues. Germline V lookup: CDR1 MRHNA, CDR2 SNTAGT. As DNA, the CDR3 is TGTGCCAGCAGTGACCATGGACAGGGAAACTATGGCTACACCTTC. Translation: CASSDHGQGNYGYTF.

In its sample, this clonotype was seen a few times. The rearrangement links TRBV15 to TRBJ1-5; D gene unclear. CDR3 length: 15 amino acids. Germline assignment: CDR1 LNHNV and CDR2 YYDKDF (reference sequence). Trimming cost V 4 bases and J 7 bases, with 17 bases left between them. CDR3: CATSTQSGLGQPQHF. The CDR3, as DNA: TGTGCCACCAGCACACAGTCCGGGCTGGGGCAGCCCCAGCATTTT.

This clonotype was observed at least ten times. The chain has TRBV7-9 and TRBJ2-6, with D unclear. The CDR3 is made up of 16 amino acids. Germline CDR1 and CDR2: SEHNR and FQNEAQ (reference sequence). V dropped 2 bases and J dropped 4 bases, with 12 bases sitting between them. CDR3 loop: CASSLWGSSGANVLTF. The CDR3 DNA is TGTGCCAGCAGCTTATGGGGTTCGTCGGGGGCCAACGTCCTGACTTTC.

In DNA form, the CDR3 reads TGTGCCTGGAGGGGGGGGAGTACGGCCGGGGAGCTGTTTTTT. Its translation is CAWRGGSTAGELFF. The J gene is TRBJ2-2, the V gene TRBV30; the match to TRBD2 covers 7 bases. Germline assignment: CDR1 GTSNPN and CDR2 SVGIG (reference sequence). V lost 3 bases and J lost 6; bases outside the gene matches: 7. The CDR3 extends over 14 amino acids.